A selection of T cell receptor beta chains follows, all from one sample in a study of regulatory dendritic cells for organ transplantation. TCRdb keeps only in-frame clones here, not all; method: immunoSEQ multiplex PCR. Altogether about 28,000 clones are present, roughly 80% being singletons, with the ten largest covering approximately 0.1%. Sequencing was carried out using naive CD4+ T cells from blood. Receptors were obtained from a human donor in good health. Both conserved end residues are part of each CDR3. D genes are given only for firm matches. Rows give clone size only sometimes, using once, few, many, or a class for an expanded clone.

D	size	J	V	CDR3	DNA
TRBD2	NA	TRBJ2-4	TRBV2	CASSEGLAGGGVKNIQYF	TGTGCCAGCAGTGAAGGGCTAGCGGGGGGCGGCGTCAAAAACATTCAGTACTTC
NA	NA	TRBJ1-4	TRBV5-1	CASSPTGPNEKLFF	TGCGCCAGCAGCCCTACAGGCCCCAATGAAAAACTGTTTTTT
NA	NA	TRBJ2-5	TRBV6-6	CASSQLTGQETQYF	TGTGCCAGCAGTCAGCTGACAGGCCAAGAGACCCAGTACTTC
NA	NA	TRBJ1-2	TRBV7-2	CASSLGGGTIYYGYTF	TGTGCCAGCAGCTTAGGAGGCGGGACGATTTACTATGGCTACACCTTC
TRBD2	NA	TRBJ2-2	TRBV9	CASSPYGGRGTGELFF	TGTGCCAGCAGCCCCTACGGGGGGAGGGGCACCGGGGAGCTGTTTTTT
NA	few	TRBJ1-5	TRBV7-2	CASSLDFNQPQHF	TGTGCCAGCAGCTTAGACTTCAATCAGCCCCAGCATTTT
NA	NA	TRBJ1-6	TRBV18	CASSPPGARNSPLHF	TGTGCCAGCTCACCACCAGGGGCCCGAAATTCACCCCTCCACTTT
TRBD2	NA	TRBJ2-7	TRBV9	CASGSSGGYEQYF	TGTGCCAGCGGATCATCGGGAGGCTACGAGCAGTACTTC
NA	NA	TRBJ2-4	TRBV6-6	CASSYTERRNIQYF	TGTGCCAGCAGTTACACGGAGAGGAGAAACATTCAGTACTTC
NA	NA	TRBJ1-1	TRBV7-2	CASSPGRVEAEAFF	TGTGCCAGCAGCCCGGGAAGGGTGGAGGCTGAAGCTTTCTTT
NA	NA	TRBJ2-5	TRBV5-1	CASSQQNQETQYF	TGCGCCAGCAGCCAACAGAACCAAGAGACCCAGTACTTC
TRBD2	NA	TRBJ2-3	TRBV7-2	CASSLSSGVSDTQYF	TGTGCCAGCAGCTTATCTAGCGGGGTCTCAGATACGCAGTATTTT
NA	few	TRBJ1-1	TRBV9	CASSLRGNTEAFF	TGTGCCAGCAGCCTACGGGGGAACACTGAAGCTTTCTTT
NA	NA	TRBJ1-5	TRBV6-6	CASRNTGSYQPQHF	TGTGCCAGCAGAAATACAGGGTCGTACCAGCCCCAGCATTTT
TRBD2	NA	TRBJ2-7	TRBV11-2	CASSLGLAGASYEQYF	TGTGCCAGCAGCTTAGGACTAGCGGGTGCTTCCTACGAGCAGTACTTC
TRBD1	NA	TRBJ1-5	TRBV2	CASSERAGGNQPQHF	TGTGCCAGCAGTGAAAGGGCAGGGGGGAATCAGCCCCAGCATTTT
NA	once	TRBJ1-1	TRBV7-6	CASSLARGTEAFF	TGTGCCAGCAGCTTAGCCAGGGGCACTGAAGCTTTCTTT